This T cell receptor beta chain is drawn from a study of cytomegalovirus exposure and HLA in healthy donors. Whole-study findings and limits: In an earlier analysis, in around 590 donors, most V segments appeared productive either ~90% or ~30% of the time. Some V segments, TRBV6-2 and TRBV6-3 among them, were indistinguishable and were therefore excluded. Cytomegalovirus-associated TCR beta chains were listed, numbering roughly 150.

Primers included in the PCR were 60 Vbeta and 13 Jbeta primers. The table came from immunoSEQ multiplex PCR; TCRdb's copy has only in-frame clones and leaves some out. The data contain over 150,000 clones, roughly 80% of them singletons. There are 16 residues in the CDR3. Germline V gives CDR1 SGHRS, CDR2 YFSETQ. V shed 0 bases and J 4 bases; nucleotides not matched to a gene: 8. This clone has just one count. Its matching antigen is unknown. Sequencing was done on a sample of PBMCs. This sequence was found in a man aged 30-40 years in good health and CMV-seronegative. This chain joins TRBV5-1 and TRBJ2-3, with 7 nucleotides matching TRBD2. This CDR3 reads CASSLGASGQPDTQYF. As DNA, the CDR3 is TGCGCCAGCAGCTTGGGGGCTAGCGGCCAACCAGATACGCAGTATTTT.